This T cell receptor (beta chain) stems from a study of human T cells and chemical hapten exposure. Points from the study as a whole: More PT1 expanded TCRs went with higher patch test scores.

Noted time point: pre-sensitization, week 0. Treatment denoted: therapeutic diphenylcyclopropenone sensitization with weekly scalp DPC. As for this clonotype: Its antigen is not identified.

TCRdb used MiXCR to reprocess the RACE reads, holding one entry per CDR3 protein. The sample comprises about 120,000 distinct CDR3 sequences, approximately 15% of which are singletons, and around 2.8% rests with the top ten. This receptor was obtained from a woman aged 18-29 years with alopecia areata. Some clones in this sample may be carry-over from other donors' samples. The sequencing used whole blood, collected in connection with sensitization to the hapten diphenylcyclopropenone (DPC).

The CDR3 DNA reads as TGTGCCAGCAGTTTAGGCAGGGAGTATGGCTACACCTTC. Translated, it gives CASSLGREYGYTF. The V and J genes are TRBV28 and TRBJ1-2; the D gene is possibly TRBD1 (5 bases). The V gene's germline CDR1 is MDHEN and CDR2 SYDVKM. The CDR3 spans 13 residues. Between the trimmed V and J ends, which lost 2 bases and 5 bases, there was a span of 9 bases.